The rows below give T cell receptor beta chains drawn from one sample of a study of T cell changes during pregnancy in multiple sclerosis. TCRdb keeps only in-frame clones here, not all; method: immunoSEQ multiplex PCR. The table has 70,000 or so clones, about 90% seen once. Source: CD4+ T cells from peripheral blood mononuclear cells, taken after pregnancy. These receptors came from a female donor with multiple sclerosis, enrolled in a pregnancy study. Each CDR3 is given with its conserved first and last residue. The D gene is left open where the match is weak. Part of the rows lack a size; the others show once, few, many or a class for expanded clones.

TRBJ1-4 TRBV7-2 . . TGTGCCAGCAGCTTAAGATCATCCAGGGGAGCTGAAAAACTGTTTTTT CASSLRSSRGAEKLFF
TRBJ2-2 TRBV9 . . TGTGCCAGCAGCGTAGTACCCAGGGCGGACACCGGGGAGCTGTTTTTT CASSVVPRADTGELFF
TRBJ2-7 TRBV6-6 TRBD2 . TGTGCCAGCAGTTACGTCTCTAGCGGCTCCTACGAGCAGTACTTC CASSYVSSGSYEQYF
TRBJ2-1 TRBV9 TRBD2 . TGTGCCAGCAGCGGTAGCGGGGTCTCCTACAATGAGCAGTTCTTC CASSGSGVSYNEQFF
TRBJ1-6 TRBV7-6 . . TGTGCCAGCAGCTTAGATCCGGGGTCTATCTCACCCCTCCACTTT CASSLDPGSISPLHF
TRBJ2-7 TRBV7-2 TRBD2 . TGTGCCAGCAGCTTAAATTCCGCGGGACTAGCTTACGAGCAGTACTTC CASSLNSAGLAYEQYF
TRBJ2-7 TRBV5-1 TRBD2 . TGCGCCAGCAGCTGGACTAGCGCCACCTACGAGCAGTACTTC CASSWTSATYEQYF
TRBJ2-7 TRBV7-8 TRBD2 . TGTGCCAGCAGCCTGGGACTAGGGTTGGGCGAGCAGTACTTC CASSLGLGLGEQYF
TRBJ1-5 TRBV29-1 . few TGCAGCGCTCGGACGGGGAAGCAGCCCCAGCATTTT CSARTGKQPQHF
TRBJ2-7 TRBV19 TRBD1 . TGTGCCAGTAGTAGCTCCGGACAGGGGGTTCTAAGTGAGCAGTACTTC CASSSSGQGVLSEQYF
TRBJ2-2 TRBV5-1 TRBD2 . TGCGCCAGCAGCTGGGGGGGGAACACCGGGGAGCTGTTTTTT CASSWGGNTGELFF